A selection of T cell receptor beta chains follows, all from one sample in a study of beta chain features in type 1 diabetes. Measured with immunoSEQ multiplex PCR; TCRdb has only the in-frame clones, and not every one. Among roughly 400,000 clones, 9.6% were seen once, and the ten largest hold 0.6%. Sequenced: central memory CD4+ T cells from blood. The origin of the receptors is a young man with type 1 diabetes. CDR3s include the opening cysteine and the closing phenylalanine or tryptophan. The D gene is left open where the match is weak. Clone size is given for some rows only: seen once, a few or many times, or a class if the clone is expanded.

clone size,J gene,V gene,CDR3 length,D gene,CDR3 DNA,CDR3 protein
few,TRBJ2-6,TRBV28,12,.,TGTGCCACCCACTCGGGGGCCAACGTCCTGACTTTC,CATHSGANVLTF
few,TRBJ2-3,TRBV6-1,15,TRBD2,TGTGCCAGCAGTGATACTAGCGGGAGGGCAGATACGCAGTATTTT,CASSDTSGRADTQYF
few,TRBJ2-7,TRBV11-3,14,.,TGTGCCAGCAGCTTTCTTGTTGACAGCTACGAGCAGTACTTC,CASSFLVDSYEQYF
few,TRBJ1-5,TRBV10-3,13,.,TGTGCCATCACCCGACAGGTAAATCAGCCCCAGCATTTT,CAITRQVNQPQHF
.,TRBJ2-1,TRBV28,14,.,TGTGCCAGCATAGCAGGGGTGGGCTACAATGAGCAGTTCTTC,CASIAGVGYNEQFF
.,TRBJ2-1,TRBV7-2,16,TRBD1,TGTGCCAGCAGCCCCGGGACAGGGAACTCCTACAATGAGCAGTTCTTC,CASSPGTGNSYNEQFF
few,TRBJ2-5,TRBV18,14,.,TGTGCCAGCTCACCCGGGGGTCAGGGATCGACCCAGTACTTC,CASSPGGQGSTQYF
.,TRBJ2-6,TRBV18,16,.,TGTGCCAGCTCACCACAGGGGGTCTCTGGGGCCAACGTCCTGACTTTC,CASSPQGVSGANVLTF
.,TRBJ2-3,TRBV28,13,.,TGTGCCAGCGGGCGGTCCACCACAGATACGCAGTATTTT,CASGRSTTDTQYF
many,TRBJ2-2,TRBV7-3,11,.,TGTGCCAGCGCCGGGGGCGGGGAGCTGTTTTTT,CASAGGGELFF
.,TRBJ2-3,TRBV5-7,13,.,TGTGCCAGCAGCTTGGGAATCGCAGATACGCAGTATTTT,CASSLGIADTQYF
.,TRBJ1-2,TRBV5-5,12,.,TGTGCCAGCAGCTTAGTCCTCTATGGCTACACCTTC,CASSLVLYGYTF
.,TRBJ1-5,TRBV5-1,15,.,TGCGCCAGCAGCTTGGAGGGCATAAGCAATCAGCCCCAGCATTTT,CASSLEGISNQPQHF
few,TRBJ2-7,TRBV4-2,15,TRBD2,TGTGCCAGCAGCCAAGAGGCTAGCGGGATGATGGAGCAGTACTTC,CASSQEASGMMEQYF
.,TRBJ2-5,TRBV18,14,.,TGTGCCAGCTCTTTTTCGGCTCTTGAGGAGACCCAGTACTTC,CASSFSALEETQYF
few,TRBJ2-1,TRBV9,15,TRBD2,TGTGCCAGCAGCCCGCGTAGCGGGAGTGGCAATGAGCAGTTCTTC,CASSPRSGSGNEQFF